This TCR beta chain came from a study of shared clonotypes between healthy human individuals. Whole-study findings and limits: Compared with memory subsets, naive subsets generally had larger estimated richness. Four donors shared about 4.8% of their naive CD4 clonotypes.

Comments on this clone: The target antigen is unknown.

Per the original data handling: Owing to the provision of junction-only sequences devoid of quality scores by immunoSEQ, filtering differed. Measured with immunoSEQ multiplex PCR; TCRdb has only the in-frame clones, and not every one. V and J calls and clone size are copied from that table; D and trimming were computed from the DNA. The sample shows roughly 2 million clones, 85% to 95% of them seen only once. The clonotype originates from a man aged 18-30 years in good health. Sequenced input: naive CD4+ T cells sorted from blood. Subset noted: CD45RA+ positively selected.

The CDR3 coding sequence is TGTGCCAGTAGTACAGCGTTCCGGGAGCACTACGAGCAGTACTTC. Protein product: CASSTAFREHYEQYF. The chain has TRBV19 and TRBJ2-7, with D possibly being TRBD2 (6 bases). Per germline, CDR1 LNHDA and CDR2 SQIVND (reference sequence). The CDR3 is 15 residues long. Trimming cost V 4 bases and J 3 bases, with 16 bases left between them.